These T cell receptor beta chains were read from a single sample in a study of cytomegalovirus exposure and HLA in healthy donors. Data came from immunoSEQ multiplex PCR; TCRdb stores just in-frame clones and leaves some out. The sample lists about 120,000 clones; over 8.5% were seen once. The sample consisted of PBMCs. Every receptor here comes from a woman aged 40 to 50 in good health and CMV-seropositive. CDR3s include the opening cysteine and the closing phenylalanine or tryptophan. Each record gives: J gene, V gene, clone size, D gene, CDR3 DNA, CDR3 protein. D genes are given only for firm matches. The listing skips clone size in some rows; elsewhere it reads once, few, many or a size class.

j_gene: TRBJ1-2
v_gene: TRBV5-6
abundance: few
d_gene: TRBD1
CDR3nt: TGTGCCAGCAGGAGTAGTGGACAGGGCTCCTATGGCTACACCTTC
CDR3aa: CASRSSGQGSYGYTF

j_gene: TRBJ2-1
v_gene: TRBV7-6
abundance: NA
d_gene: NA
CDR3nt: TGTGCCAGCAGCTCCACCCCGGGGGCGGGGGTCAATGAGCAGTTCTTC
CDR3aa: CASSSTPGAGVNEQFF

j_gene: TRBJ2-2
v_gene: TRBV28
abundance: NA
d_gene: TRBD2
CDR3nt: TGTGCCAGCAGTTCGGGACTAGCGGGGGTGGCCGGGGAGCTGTTTTTT
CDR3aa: CASSSGLAGVAGELFF

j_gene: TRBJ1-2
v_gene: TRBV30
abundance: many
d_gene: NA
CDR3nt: TGTGCCTGGAGTCCCCTGGAGGGCCGAAACTATGGCTACACCTTC
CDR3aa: CAWSPLEGRNYGYTF

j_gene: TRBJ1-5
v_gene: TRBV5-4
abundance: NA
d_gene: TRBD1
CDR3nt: TGTGCCAGCAGCCCCGGACAGGGGCTAAGTCAGCCCCAGCATTTT
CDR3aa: CASSPGQGLSQPQHF

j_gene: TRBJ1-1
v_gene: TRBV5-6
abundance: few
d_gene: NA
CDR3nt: TGTGCCAGCAGCTTGGGTATAGCCTCTGAAGCTTTCTTT
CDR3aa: CASSLGIASEAFF

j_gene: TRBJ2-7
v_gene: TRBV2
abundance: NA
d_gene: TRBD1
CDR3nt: TGTGCCAGCAAACTTGACAGGGGAGGCTACGAGCAGTACTTC
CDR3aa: CASKLDRGGYEQYF

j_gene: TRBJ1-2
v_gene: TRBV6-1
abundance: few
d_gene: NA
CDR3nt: TGTGCCAGCACCCGATCCCAGGGTCCCTATGGCTACACCTTC
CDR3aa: CASTRSQGPYGYTF

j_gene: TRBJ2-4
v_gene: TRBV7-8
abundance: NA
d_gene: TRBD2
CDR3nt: TGTGCCAGCAGCTACGGGCTAGCGGGGGGGTTAGCCAAAAACATTCAGTACTTC
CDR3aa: CASSYGLAGGLAKNIQYF

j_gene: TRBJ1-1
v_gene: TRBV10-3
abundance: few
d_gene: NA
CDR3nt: TGTGCCACCGGGGGGGGGCCGGGCACTGAAGCTTTCTTT
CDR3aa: CATGGGPGTEAFF

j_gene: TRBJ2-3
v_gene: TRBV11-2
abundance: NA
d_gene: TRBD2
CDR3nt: TGTGCCAGCAGCTGGGAGGGGAGCACAGATACGCAGTATTTT
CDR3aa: CASSWEGSTDTQYF

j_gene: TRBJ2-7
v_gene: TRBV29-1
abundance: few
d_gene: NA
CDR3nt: TGCAGCGTTGAAGTCCGGGACTCCTACGCGCAGTACTTC
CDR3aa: CSVEVRDSYAQYF

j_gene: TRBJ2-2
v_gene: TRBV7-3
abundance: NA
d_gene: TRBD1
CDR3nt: TGTGCCAGCAGATCGGACAGGGGGCACGGGGAGCTGTTTTTT
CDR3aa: CASRSDRGHGELFF

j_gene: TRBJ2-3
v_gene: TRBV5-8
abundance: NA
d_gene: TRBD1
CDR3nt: TGTGCCAGCAGCTTGAACAGGGGGGCAGATACGCAGTATTTT
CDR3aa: CASSLNRGADTQYF

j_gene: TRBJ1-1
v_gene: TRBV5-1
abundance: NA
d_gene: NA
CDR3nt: TGCGCCAGCAGCTTGGGACGGGGGGCCCGGAACACTGAAGCTTTCTTT
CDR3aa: CASSLGRGARNTEAFF

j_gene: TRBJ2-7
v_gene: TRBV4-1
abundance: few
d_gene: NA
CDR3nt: TGCGCCAGCAGCCACCCTGGGGAGGCTATCTACGAGCAGTACTTC
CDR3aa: CASSHPGEAIYEQYF

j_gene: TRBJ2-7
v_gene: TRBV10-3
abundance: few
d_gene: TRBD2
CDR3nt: TGTGCCATCAACCCGACTAGCGGGGGGGCTGAGTTGTACGAGCAGTACTTC
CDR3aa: CAINPTSGGAELYEQYF

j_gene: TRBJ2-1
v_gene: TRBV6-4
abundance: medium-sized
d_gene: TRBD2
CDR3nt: TGTGCCAGCAGTCAAGGGACTAGCGACTACAATGAGCAGTTCTTC
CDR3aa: CASSQGTSDYNEQFF

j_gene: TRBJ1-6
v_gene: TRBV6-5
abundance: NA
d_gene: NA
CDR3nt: TGTGCCAGCTCCCCTCGGGGCTCCTATAATTCACCCCTCCACTTT
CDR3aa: CASSPRGSYNSPLHF

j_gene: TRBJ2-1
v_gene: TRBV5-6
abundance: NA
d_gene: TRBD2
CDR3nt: TGTGCCAGCAGCCCCGGGACTAGCGGAGACAATGAGCAGTTCTTC
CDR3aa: CASSPGTSGDNEQFF

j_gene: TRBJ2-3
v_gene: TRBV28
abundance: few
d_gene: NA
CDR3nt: TGTGCCAGCACCCAGAGGATAGCCCGGGGAGATACGCAGTATTTT
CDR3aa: CASTQRIARGDTQYF

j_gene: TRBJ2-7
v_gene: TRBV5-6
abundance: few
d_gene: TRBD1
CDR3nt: TGTGCCAGCAGCTTGTCCGGGACAGCCTACGAGCAGTACTTC
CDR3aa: CASSLSGTAYEQYF

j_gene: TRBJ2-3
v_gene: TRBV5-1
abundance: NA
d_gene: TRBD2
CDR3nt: TGCGCCAGCAGCTCCCCTAGCGGGGGGAAGGGGAATACGCAGTATTTT
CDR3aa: CASSSPSGGKGNTQYF

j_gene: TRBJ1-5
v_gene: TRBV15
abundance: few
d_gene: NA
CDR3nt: TGTGCCACCAGCAGATCGCGAGTGCAGCCCCAGCATTTT
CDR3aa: CATSRSRVQPQHF

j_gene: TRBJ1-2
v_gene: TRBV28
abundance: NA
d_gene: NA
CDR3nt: TGTGCCAGCACCTCTGGGGGGGTCTATGGCTACACCTTC
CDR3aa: CASTSGGVYGYTF

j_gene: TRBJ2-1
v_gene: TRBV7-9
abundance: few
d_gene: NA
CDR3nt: TGTGCCAGCAGCTCAGACAGGATCCGGCACAATGAGCAGTTCTTC
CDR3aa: CASSSDRIRHNEQFF

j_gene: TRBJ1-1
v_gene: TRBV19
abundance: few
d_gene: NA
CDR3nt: TGTGCCAGTACCCCGGACAGAGTGAACACTGAAGCTTTCTTT
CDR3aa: CASTPDRVNTEAFF

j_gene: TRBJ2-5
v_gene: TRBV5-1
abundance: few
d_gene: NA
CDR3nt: TGCGCCAGCCAGAACATACCCGGGCGACAGAAAGAGACCCAGTACTTC
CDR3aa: CASQNIPGRQKETQYF

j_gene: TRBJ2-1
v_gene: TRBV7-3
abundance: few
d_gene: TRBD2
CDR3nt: TGTGCCAGCAGCTCGGGGACTAGCGGGTACAATGAGCAGTTCTTC
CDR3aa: CASSSGTSGYNEQFF

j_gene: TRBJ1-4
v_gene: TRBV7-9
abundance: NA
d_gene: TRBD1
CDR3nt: TGTGCCAGCAGCTCCCGGGACAGAGATAATGAAAAACTGTTTTTT
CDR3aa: CASSSRDRDNEKLFF

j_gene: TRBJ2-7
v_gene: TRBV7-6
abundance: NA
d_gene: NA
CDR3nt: TGTGCCAGCAGCTTAGTCTCGGGTGGGAGCTCCTACGAGCAGTACTTC
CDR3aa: CASSLVSGGSSYEQYF

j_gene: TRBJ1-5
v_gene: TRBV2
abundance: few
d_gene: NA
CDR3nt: TGTGCCAGCAGTGCCGGCTCGAGGCAGCCCCAGCATTTT
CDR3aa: CASSAGSRQPQHF

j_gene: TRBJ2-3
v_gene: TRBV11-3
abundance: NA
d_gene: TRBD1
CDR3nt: TGTGCCAGCAGCTCGGGACAGAGCACAGATACGCAGTATTTT
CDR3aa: CASSSGQSTDTQYF